This entry concerns a single T cell receptor beta chain. The data are from a study of blood T cell repertoires in COVID-19. Across the whole study: From the United States, Italy and Spain came samples of acute and convalescent COVID-19. Sources were T cells, B-cell-depleted T cells, or PBMCs; the material itself was cDNA or gDNA.

Per the original data handling: Amplifying reference gene primers gave estimates of nucleated cell counts. Profiling relied on immunoSEQ multiplex PCR, and the TCRdb table lists in-frame clones only, not all of them. V, J and clone size were drawn from that table, and D and trimming were deduced from the DNA. The table records about 360,000 clones, approximately 86% of them present only once. J was trimmed by 5 bases and V by 3 bases; bases with no gene match: 6. The CDR3 is 15 amino acids. Germline V gives CDR1 KGHSH, CDR2 LQKENI. This TCR came from a human donor in a cohort sampled during active COVID-19. This chain joins TRBV18 and TRBJ1-4; 7 bases are shared with TRBD1. Material for sequencing was peripheral blood. As DNA, the CDR3 is TGTGCCAGCTCACCGACAGGGTCAGGGAATGAAAAACTGTTTTTT. Translated: CASSPTGSGNEKLFF. The full variable domain, with the rest looked up from reference TRBV18 and TRBJ1-4, is NAGVMQNPRHLVRRRGQEARLRCSPMKGHSHVYWYRQLPEEGLKFMVYLQKENIIDESGMPKERFSAEFPKEGPSILRIQQVVRGDSAAYFCASSPTGSGNEKLFFGSGTQLSVL.